This TCR beta chain was documented in a study of cytomegalovirus exposure and HLA in healthy donors. Only a few counts were recorded for this clone. Its target is not known. Study-wide findings and caveats: Prediction of most subjects' HLA-A and HLA-B alleles by TCR beta sequences was reportedly accurate.

V was cut by 1 base and J by 5 bases, with 15 bases left in between. This CDR3 has 16 residues. CDR1 MNHNS and CDR2 SASEGT come from the germline V gene. The PCR contained 60 Vbeta and 13 Jbeta primers. Produced via immunoSEQ multiplex PCR; TCRdb's table is partial and in-frame only. The profile covers around 180,000 clones, with approximately 84% appearing a single time and 4.8% taken by the ten largest. J is TRBJ1-3 and V is TRBV6-1; no firm D call. This receptor was obtained from a girl between 10 and 17 years old in good health and CMV-seropositive. Specimen: PBMCs. CDR3 amino acids: CASSEEVGRARNTIYF. CDR3 DNA: TGTGCCAGCAGTGAAGAGGTCGGGCGGGCTAGAAACACCATATATTTT.